This TCR beta chain was found in a study of glioma-infiltrating T cells (dated by TCRdb to about 2016). Concerning the study at large: The low-grade gliomas were WHO grade II oligodendrogliomas or astrocytomas, while the glioblastomas were WHO grade IV tumors sampled at initial diagnosis rather than at recurrent diagnosis. For blood libraries, the target was about 4- to 11-fold sequencing coverage of 1 million or so peripheral T cells. Dexamethasone was administered to glioma patients for six or fewer days before surgery. Sequencing of TCR alpha- and beta-chain repertoires was performed on glioma tissue, on non-neoplastic brain tissue, and on matched peripheral blood mononuclear cells. The paired cohort was made up of three low-grade glioma patients, 7 or 8 primary glioblastoma patients and three non-glioma patients who contributed non-neoplastic brain tissue. To gauge divergence between tissue and blood T-cell populations, every tissue-infiltrating repertoire was compared against the peripheral blood repertoire from the same patient.

Including cysteine and phenylalanine, the CDR3 has 16 amino acids. The DNA shown is the 48-base CDR3, in frame from base 1. From the germline V gene, CDR1 is MGHDK and CDR2 is SYGVNS. TCR alpha and beta CDR3 regions were amplified with the iRepertoire nested amplicon-rescue multiplex PCR (arm-PCR) platform from RNA. For one-step reverse transcription and amplification, roughly 100-450 ng of tissue mRNA or PBMC total RNA was used as input. Following bead purification, Illumina adapters were added by a secondary multiplex PCR, and libraries between 200 and 400 bp were gel-purified. Internal 6-nucleotide barcodes were carried by the libraries and were used for demultiplexing. Sequencing of libraries was performed on an Illumina MiSeq with 2x220 or 2x250 nucleotide paired-end reads. The original methods were these. FLASH 1.2.11 was used to merge paired reads, and BWA-MEM then aligned the reads to the GRCh37 human genome before TRA and TRB reads were extracted. For V and J assignment, an IMGT-derived reference of cassette sequences and CDR3 motifs that included pseudogenes was used. Three-frame translation of reads was performed, and productive CDR3s were defined as those with a C...FGXG motif and no stop codons. A clonotype was defined as a unique combination of a V-J cassette pair and a CDR3 amino acid sequence. Reads were filtered by Hamming distance, thresholded by each sample's sequence error rate in mapped regions. TCRdb reran the public reads through fastp at Q25 and MiXCR, keeping productive beta chains. Each entry is one CDR3 protein sequence, shown with its most common DNA and genes. What appears here as the V and J calls and clone size reflects TCRdb's work, not the paper's. The sample yields a few hundred thousand distinct CDR3 sequences; around 45% were counted once. The ten most abundant clones make up around 12% of the sample.

About this clonotype: Its recognized antigen is unknown. This may stem from a read error, because a much larger clone lies one nucleotide away.

Paper-wide results and their limitations: VJ-independent divergence between tissue and blood was lower than expected in non-neoplastic patients but higher than expected in all gliomas, particularly low-grade gliomas. Group comparisons rested on small numbers: three non-neoplastic, three low-grade glioma and several glioblastoma patients. Tissue and blood shared very few CDR3 sequences, a result attributed to high CDR3 diversity and limited sampling. Patients with low tissue-blood divergence were marked by a signature set of shared blood CDR3 motifs, and that set was depleted in highly divergent patients.

Immediately after resection, surgical brain or tumor specimens were cryofrozen in liquid nitrogen, and peripheral blood cells were collected at the same time. The chain is made from TRBV25-1 and TRBJ2-1; the D match is possibly TRBD1 or TRBD2, with 7 bases aligned in each. The sequencing input was glioma tissue, nonneoplastic brain tissue, or PBMCs (not recorded which). The clonotype was recovered from a human donor with low-grade glioma or glioblastoma, undergoing nonglioma brain surgery, or in good health (not recorded which). CDR3 sequence: CASSNTRGGQDNKQFF. The DNA sequence reads TGTGCCAGCAGCAACACCAGGGGGGGTCAGGACAATAAGCAGTTCTTC.